This T cell receptor (beta chain) was found in a study of blood T cell repertoires in COVID-19. Whole-study context: PBMCs, B-cell-depleted T cells, or T cells were the source of the cDNA or gDNA that made up the material.

In the authors' methods: From reference gene primer amplification, estimates of nucleated cell counts were derived. Using immunoSEQ multiplex PCR, the repertoire was profiled, and TCRdb retains in-frame clones only, with some absent. The V and J calls and clone size were taken over from that table, and D and trimming were inferred from the DNA. This table has more than 200,000 clones, 88% appearing once. The TCR originated in a man aged 70 or older with acute or convalescent COVID-19. Source material: peripheral blood.

CDR3 coding DNA: TGTGCCAGCGGCAGGCTCTACGAGCAGTACTTC. Amino acid sequence: CASGRLYEQYF. This chain connects TRBV28 to TRBJ2-7, with D hard to call. The V and J ends lost 8 bases and 3 bases respectively, with 8 bases between them. The V gene's germline CDR1 is MDHEN and CDR2 SYDVKM. The CDR3 has 11 residues.